The rows below give T cell receptor beta chains drawn from one sample of a study of CD8 T cells in ankylosing spondylitis. In TCRdb, the 5' RACE reads were re-called with MiXCR into one record per CDR3 protein. The sample carries 350,000 to 400,000 distinct CDR3 sequences, 20% recorded once. The sequenced material came from blood, either unsorted or a sorted T cell fraction (not recorded which). These receptors came from a male donor with ankylosing spondylitis or in good health (not recorded which). CDR3s include the opening cysteine and the closing phenylalanine or tryptophan. Fields, in order: J gene, V gene, D gene, CDR3 length, clone size, CDR3 DNA, CDR3 protein. The D gene is left open where the match is weak. Not all rows give a size; the values are once, few, many and, for expanded clones, a class.

J: TRBJ2-3
V: TRBV6-5
D: -
length: 14
size: -
DNA: TGTGCCAGCAGTTACTCAAAACGTACAGATACGCAGTATTTT
CDR3: CASSYSKRTDTQYF

J: TRBJ2-7
V: TRBV28
D: TRBD1
length: 15
size: -
DNA: TGTGCCAGCAGCACCCGGGACAGGGGGCCTTACGAGCAGTACTTC
CDR3: CASSTRDRGPYEQYF

J: TRBJ1-1
V: TRBV20-1
D: -
length: 14
size: once
DNA: TGCAGTGCAGCCTGGGACGGGGCTAACACTGAAGCTTTCTTT
CDR3: CSAAWDGANTEAFF

J: TRBJ2-1
V: TRBV7-9
D: -
length: 12
size: few
DNA: TGTGCCAGCAGCTCGAGAGCCAATGAGCAGTTCTTC
CDR3: CASSSRANEQFF

J: TRBJ2-2
V: TRBV18
D: TRBD1
length: 18
size: -
DNA: TGTGCCAGCTCACCGGACAGGGGGCCTTCAGCGAACACCGGGGAGCTGTTTTTT
CDR3: CASSPDRGPSANTGELFF

J: TRBJ2-7
V: TRBV3-1
D: -
length: 15
size: few
DNA: TGTGCCAGCAGCCCCTACTCGCTCCCGGGCTACGAGCAGTACTTC
CDR3: CASSPYSLPGYEQYF

J: TRBJ2-7
V: TRBV12-3/TRBV12-4
D: -
length: 14
size: once
DNA: TGTGCCAGCAGTTTAGTCGGGCGAAACCCCGAGCAGTACTTC
CDR3: CASSLVGRNPEQYF

J: TRBJ2-2
V: TRBV15
D: TRBD2
length: 18
size: few
DNA: TGTGCCACCAGCAGAGGTTCTAGCGGGGGCCACGATTCCGGGGAGCTGTTTTTT
CDR3: CATSRGSSGGHDSGELFF

J: TRBJ2-2
V: TRBV12-3/TRBV12-4
D: -
length: 13
size: -
DNA: TGTGCCAGCAGCCACGGGACACCCGGGGAGCTGTTTTTT
CDR3: CASSHGTPGELFF

J: TRBJ2-7
V: TRBV29-1
D: -
length: 12
size: few
DNA: TGCAGCGTTGAAGCCCTCACGGGGGAGTGGTACTTC
CDR3: CSVEALTGEWYF

J: TRBJ2-7
V: TRBV7-6
D: -
length: 17
size: -
DNA: TGTGCCAGCAGCTACGAGTCTGGGACTCTTAACCCCTACGAGCAGTACTTC
CDR3: CASSYESGTLNPYEQYF

J: TRBJ2-7
V: TRBV29-1
D: -
length: 13
size: -
DNA: TGCAGCGTTGACGGCGGGGTTGGGTACGAGCAGTACTTC
CDR3: CSVDGGVGYEQYF

J: TRBJ2-7
V: TRBV20-1
D: TRBD2
length: 15
size: -
DNA: TGCAGTGCTAGAGATTTTCTAGCGGAAACCTACGAGCAGTACTTC
CDR3: CSARDFLAETYEQYF

J: TRBJ2-5
V: TRBV7-9
D: TRBD1
length: 14
size: few
DNA: TGTGCCAGCAGCTTCTTAGGACAGGGCGAGACCCAGTACTTC
CDR3: CASSFLGQGETQYF

J: TRBJ1-3
V: TRBV7-9
D: -
length: 15
size: -
DNA: TGTGCCAGCAGCTCTCCCGACAGTACTGGAAACACCATATATTTT
CDR3: CASSSPDSTGNTIYF

J: TRBJ2-3
V: TRBV10-3
D: -
length: 15
size: few
DNA: TGTGCCATCAGGGGTAGCGGTACTAGCACAGATACGCAGTATTTT
CDR3: CAIRGSGTSTDTQYF

J: TRBJ1-5
V: TRBV7-2
D: -
length: 15
size: -
DNA: TGTGCCAGCAGCTTAGTTGCAGGAAGCAATCAGCCCCAGCATTTT
CDR3: CASSLVAGSNQPQHF

J: TRBJ2-1
V: TRBV20-1
D: -
length: 14
size: few
DNA: TGCAGTGCTAGAACCCGAGCGAGGGGGAATGAGCAGTTCTTC
CDR3: CSARTRARGNEQFF

J: TRBJ2-1
V: TRBV10-2
D: TRBD2
length: 20
size: -
DNA: TGCGCCAGCAAGTGGGGGCCCGGGACTAGCGGGGGCCTCCTATACAATGAGCAGTTCTTC
CDR3: CASKWGPGTSGGLLYNEQFF

J: TRBJ1-4
V: TRBV2
D: -
length: 14
size: few
DNA: TGTGCCAGCAGATCCCGGGGGGTCTATGAAAAACTGTTTTTT
CDR3: CASRSRGVYEKLFF

J: TRBJ2-1
V: TRBV7-9
D: TRBD1
length: 15
size: -
DNA: TGTGCCAGCAGCTCCGGGGACAGTTACTACAATGAGCAGTTCTTC
CDR3: CASSSGDSYYNEQFF

J: TRBJ2-3
V: TRBV6-1
D: TRBD2
length: 16
size: few
DNA: TGTGCCAGCAGCCACCGGCGGGGGTTCCTCACAGATACGCAGTATTTT
CDR3: CASSHRRGFLTDTQYF

J: TRBJ2-3
V: TRBV29-1
D: -
length: 12
size: few
DNA: TGCAGCGTTGCGAGCAACACAGATACGCAGTATTTT
CDR3: CSVASNTDTQYF

J: TRBJ2-3
V: TRBV11-2
D: -
length: 14
size: -
DNA: TGTGCCAGCAGCTTAGCCGGGGCCACAGATACGCAGTATTTT
CDR3: CASSLAGATDTQYF